Sequencing of this T cell receptor beta chain was carried out in a study of early T cells in non-severe SARS-CoV-2 infection. This clonotype was recorded at least ten times. The CDR3 contains 18 residues. Trimming shortened V by 6 bases and J by 13 bases, and 34 bases separated the two germline ends. A single record per CDR3 protein comes from TCRdb applying MiXCR to the 5' RACE reads. The profile covers over 100,000 distinct CDR3 sequences, with under 15% appearing a single time and roughly 6.2% taken by the ten largest. Sample: whole blood. The sequence came from an adult who was a healthcare worker with PCR-confirmed SARS-CoV-2 infection or an uninfected control (not recorded which). The chain combines TRBV12-3 or TRBV12-4 with TRBJ2-4; D perhaps matches TRBD1 (5 bases). CDR3 DNA sequence: TGTGCCAGCAGCCGATATTGGGTCTCGGCAGGGTTGTTTGTTGGGCAGTACTTC. Translation gives CASSRYWVSAGLFVGQYF.